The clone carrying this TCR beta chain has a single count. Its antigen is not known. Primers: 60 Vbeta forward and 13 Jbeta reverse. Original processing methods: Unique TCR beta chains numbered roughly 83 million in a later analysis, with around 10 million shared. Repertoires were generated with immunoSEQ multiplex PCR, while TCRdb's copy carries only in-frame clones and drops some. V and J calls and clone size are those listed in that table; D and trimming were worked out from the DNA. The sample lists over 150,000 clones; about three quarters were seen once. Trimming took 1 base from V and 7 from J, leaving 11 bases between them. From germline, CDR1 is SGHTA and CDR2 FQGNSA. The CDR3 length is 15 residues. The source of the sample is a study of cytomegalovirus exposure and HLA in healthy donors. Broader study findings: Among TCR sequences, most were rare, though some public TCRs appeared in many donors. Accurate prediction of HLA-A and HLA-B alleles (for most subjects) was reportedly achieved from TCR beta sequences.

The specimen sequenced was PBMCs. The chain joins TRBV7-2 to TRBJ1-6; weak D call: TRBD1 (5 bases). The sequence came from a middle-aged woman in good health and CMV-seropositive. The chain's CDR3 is CASSLGGVRNSPLHF. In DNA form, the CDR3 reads TGTGCCAGCAGCTTAGGGGGGGTACGAAATTCACCCCTCCACTTT.